This TCR beta chain was recorded in a study of blood T cell repertoires in COVID-19 (dated by TCRdb to 2020 to 2022). Context from the whole study: Samples from collaborators originated in the United States, Italy and Spain and spanned both the acute and convalescent phases of COVID-19. The material from the prospective study consisted of cDNA or gDNA derived from T cells, B-cell-depleted T cells, or PBMCs. The dataset comprised deeply sampled blood TCRbeta repertoires from subjects exposed to, actively infected with, or recovered from COVID-19. A freely available public database, intended as a resource for researchers studying the immune response to SARS-CoV-2, is where the repertoires were released. Samples came from the ongoing ImmuneRACE study (first 160 participants) plus 1,254 subjects from 6 global collaborators. Nearly every sample came with metadata listing a de-identified subject ID, COVID-19 status, age in years and sex. Where available, HLA class I and class II types were obtained from metadata supplied by the sample provider rather than from assay-based typing.

Results the study describes overall, beyond this receptor: The quantity of clinical and demographic metadata differed by source and by participant and was supplied without curation.

TCRbeta CDR3 regions were amplified from genomic DNA by means of the immunoSEQ Assay, a bias-controlled multiplex PCR. The authors processed their data as follows. Within the assay, amplification of reference gene primers was used to estimate how many nucleated cells each sample contained. To quantify the absolute abundance of each unique TCRbeta CDR3 rearrangement, sequence reads were collapsed and filtered. For each sample, productive Simpson clonality was calculated by taking the square root of Simpson's diversity index across productive rearrangements. Not all clones reach the TCRdb copy of this immuneACCESS table, which keeps in-frame sequences only. Checked studies attribute under half of the gap to unresolved V genes and leave the rest unexplained. V and J calls plus clone size are reproduced from that table; the DNA served to infer D and trimming. Within this sample are roughly 29,000 clones, with 80% to 90% of them counted one time only. Of the sample, around 28% falls within the top ten clones.

In Seattle, one collaborating source enrolled patients while the infection was active and tracked those patients longitudinally over the course of disease. Collaborating institutions collected whole blood in K2EDTA tubes following their own protocols. For TCRbeta analysis, collaborators shipped samples in one of three forms: frozen whole blood, isolated PBMCs, or DNA extracted from either of those sample types. There are a few counts of this clone. Its specific antigen is unknown. No base qualities exist here, and no much larger clone lies one base off it. V trim: 4 bases; J trim: 6 bases; unmatched bases: 2. CDR1 and CDR2, per the germline V gene (reference sequence), are MNHEY and SMNVEV. Counted from cysteine to phenylalanine, this CDR3 has 14 amino acids. Left in the record is the CDR3 DNA by itself, 42 bases read in frame from the first base.

Sequencing used peripheral blood. The chain joins TRBV27 to TRBJ1-4; 10 middle bases align to TRBD1. The source is a woman older than 75 with COVID-19, enrolled during active disease. The DNA sequence is given as TGTGCCAGCAGTTCGGGACAGGGGTATGAAAAACTGTTTTTT. Its protein product is CASSSGQGYEKLFF. Reference TRBV27 and TRBJ1-4 proteins supply the regions before and after the CDR3; the full variable domain is: EAQVTQNPRYLITVTGKKLTVTCSQNMNHEYMSWYRQDPGLGLRQIYYSMNVEVTDKGDVPEGYKVSRKEKRNFPLILESPSPNQTSLYFCASSSGQGYEKLFFGSGTQLSVL.